What follows is one TCR beta chain and its context. Its antigen remains unknown. This entry is derived from a study of cytomegalovirus exposure and HLA in healthy donors. Study observations and caveats: The CMV antigen specificity of a few CMV-associated chains was confirmed through in vitro analysis. While the bulk of TCR sequences proved rare, some public TCRs turned up in many donors.

TCRdb's table, derived via immunoSEQ multiplex PCR, lists solely in-frame clones and lacks some. The table lists 300,000 to 450,000 clones, 86% of them singletons. CDR1 is WSHSY, CDR2 SAAADI, per germline. Trimming cost V 3 bases and J 1 base; bases outside gene matches: 7. This CDR3 has 17 residues. The source material was PBMCs. The sequence was obtained from a woman aged 18-29 years in good health and CMV-seronegative. J is TRBJ2-1 and V is TRBV10-2; 9 bases align to TRBD2. As DNA, the CDR3 is TGCGCCAGCAGTGACCCAGCGGGGGGACAATCCTACAATGAGCAGTTCTTC. Amino acid sequence: CASSDPAGGQSYNEQFF.